One T cell receptor (beta chain) is described in this entry. Its specificity is unknown. This sample stems from a study of blood T cells in healthy people across ages. Study-wide results and limits: In these data, TCR beta diversity tracked strongly with naive T cell percentage. Comparison with aged donors showed that long-lived donors had more naive CD4+ cells and higher diversity. Reliance upon unsorted PBMCs precluded definitive naive versus antigen-experienced comparison.

The CDR3 totals 15 residues. The germline V gene encodes CDR1 MNHNS and CDR2 SASEGT. A J-beta primer mix and a sample-barcoded 5' primer were used in a second PCR of about 7 to 11 cycles. TCRdb re-analysed the 5' RACE reads in MiXCR, keeping a single row per CDR3 protein. The sample shows approximately 690,000 distinct CDR3 sequences, 40% to 45% of them seen only once. Sequencing was carried out using blood. This TCR was recovered from a man older than 75 in good health. The chain employs TRBV6-1 and TRBJ2-4, with TRBD2 as a possible D gene (6 bases). The J call is in doubt because the DNA end fits TRBJ2-5 better. The CDR3 bases are TGTGCCAGCAGGGACGCTTGGGGACTCCGGGAGACCCAGTACTTC. Translating it yields CASRDAWGLRETQYF.